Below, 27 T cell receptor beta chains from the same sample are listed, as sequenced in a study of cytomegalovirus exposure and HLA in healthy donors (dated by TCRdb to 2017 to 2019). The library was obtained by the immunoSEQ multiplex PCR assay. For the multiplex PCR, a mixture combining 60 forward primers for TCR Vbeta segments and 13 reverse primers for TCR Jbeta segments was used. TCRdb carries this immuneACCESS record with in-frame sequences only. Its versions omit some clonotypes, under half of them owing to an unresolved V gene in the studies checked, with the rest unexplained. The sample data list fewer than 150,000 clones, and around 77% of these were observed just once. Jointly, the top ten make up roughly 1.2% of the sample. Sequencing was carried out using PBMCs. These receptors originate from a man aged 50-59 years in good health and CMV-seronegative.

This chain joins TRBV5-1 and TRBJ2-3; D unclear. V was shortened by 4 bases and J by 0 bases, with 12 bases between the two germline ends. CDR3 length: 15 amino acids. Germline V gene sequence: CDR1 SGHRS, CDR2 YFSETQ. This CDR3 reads CASSRAHSSTDTQYF. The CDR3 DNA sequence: TGCGCCAGCAGCCGCGCCCATTCTAGCACAGATACGCAGTATTTT.

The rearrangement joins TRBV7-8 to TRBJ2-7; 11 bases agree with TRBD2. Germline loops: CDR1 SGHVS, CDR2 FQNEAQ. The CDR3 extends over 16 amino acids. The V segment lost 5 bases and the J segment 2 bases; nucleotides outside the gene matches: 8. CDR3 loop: CASSLSRLAGTYEQYF. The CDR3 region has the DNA TGTGCCAGCAGCCTCTCTCGACTAGCGGGAACCTACGAGCAGTACTTC.

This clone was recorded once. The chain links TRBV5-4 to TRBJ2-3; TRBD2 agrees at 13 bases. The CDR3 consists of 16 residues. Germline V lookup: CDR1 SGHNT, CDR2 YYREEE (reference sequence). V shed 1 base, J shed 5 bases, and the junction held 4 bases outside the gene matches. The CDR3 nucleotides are TGTGCCAGCAGCTTGCCGGGACTAGCGGGACTAGATACGCAGTATTTT. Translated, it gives CASSLPGLAGLDTQYF. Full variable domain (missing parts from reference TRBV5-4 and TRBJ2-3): ETGVTQSPTHLIKTRGQQVTLRCSSQSGHNTVSWYQQALGQGPQFIFQYYREEENGRGNFPPRFSGLQFPNYSSELNVNALELDDSALYLCASSLPGLAGLDTQYFGPGTRLTVL.

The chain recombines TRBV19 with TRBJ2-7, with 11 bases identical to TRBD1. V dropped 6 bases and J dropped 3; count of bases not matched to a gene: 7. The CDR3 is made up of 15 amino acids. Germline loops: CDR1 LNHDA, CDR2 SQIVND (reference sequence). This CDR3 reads CASSPPGTGGYEQYF. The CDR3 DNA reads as TGTGCCAGTAGCCCTCCCGGGACAGGGGGCTACGAGCAGTACTTC.

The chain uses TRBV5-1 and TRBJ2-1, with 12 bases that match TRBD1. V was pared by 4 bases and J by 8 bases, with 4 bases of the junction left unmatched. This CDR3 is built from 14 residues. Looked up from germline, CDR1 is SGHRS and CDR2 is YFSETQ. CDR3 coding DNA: TGCGCCAGCAGCATCGGGACAGGGGGCGATGAGCAGTTCTTC. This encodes CASSIGTGGDEQFF. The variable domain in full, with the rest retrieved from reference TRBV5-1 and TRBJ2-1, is KAGVTQTPRYLIKTRGQQVTLSCSPISGHRSVSWYQQTPGQGLQFLFEYFSETQRNKGNFPGRFSGRQFSNSRSEMNVSTLELGDSALYLCASSIGTGGDEQFFGPGTRLTVL.

This CDR3 is CASSAGQLVPGELFF. CDR3 nucleotide sequence: TGTGCCAGCAGTGCAGGACAGTTAGTCCCCGGGGAGCTGTTTTTT. This chain uses TRBV2 with TRBJ2-2, with D possibly matching TRBD1 (6 bases). CDR3 length equals 15 residues. Trimming shortened V by 4 bases and J by 6 bases, and 15 bases separated the two germline ends. Germline V gives CDR1 SNHLY, CDR2 FYNNEI.

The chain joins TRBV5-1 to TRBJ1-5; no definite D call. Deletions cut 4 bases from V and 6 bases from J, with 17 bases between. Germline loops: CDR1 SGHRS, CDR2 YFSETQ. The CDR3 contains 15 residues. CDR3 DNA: TGCGCCAGCAGCCCGACTGGCGGGATTCCTCAGCCCCAGCATTTT. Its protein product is CASSPTGGIPQPQHF.

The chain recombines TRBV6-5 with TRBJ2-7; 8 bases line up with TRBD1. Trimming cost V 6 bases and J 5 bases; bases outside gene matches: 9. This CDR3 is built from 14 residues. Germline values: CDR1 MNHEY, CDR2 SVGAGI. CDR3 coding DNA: TGTGCCAGCAGGCAAGGACAGGGTAGGAACGAGCAGTACTTC. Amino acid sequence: CASRQGQGRNEQYF.

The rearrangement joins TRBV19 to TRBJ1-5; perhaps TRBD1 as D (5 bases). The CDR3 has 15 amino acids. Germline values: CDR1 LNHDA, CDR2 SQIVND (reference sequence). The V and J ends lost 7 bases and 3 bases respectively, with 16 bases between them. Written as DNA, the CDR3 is TGTGCCAGTACCTTCGGCCGGGACTACAATCAGCCCCAGCATTTT. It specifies CASTFGRDYNQPQHF.

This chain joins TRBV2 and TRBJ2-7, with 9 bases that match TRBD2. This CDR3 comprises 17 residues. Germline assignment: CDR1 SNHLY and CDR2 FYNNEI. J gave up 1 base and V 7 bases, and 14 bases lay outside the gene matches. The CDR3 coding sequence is TGTGCCAGCATCCCAGGCCGGCTAGCGGGGAAGTCCTACGAGCAGTACTTC. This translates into CASIPGRLAGKSYEQYF.

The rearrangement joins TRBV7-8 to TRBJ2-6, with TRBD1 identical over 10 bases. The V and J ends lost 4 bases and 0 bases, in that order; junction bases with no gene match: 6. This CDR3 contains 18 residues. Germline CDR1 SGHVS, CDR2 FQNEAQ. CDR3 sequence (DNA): TGTGCCAGCAGCTCCCGACAGGGGGCGCCCTCTGGGGCCAACGTCCTGACTTTC. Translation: CASSSRQGAPSGANVLTF.

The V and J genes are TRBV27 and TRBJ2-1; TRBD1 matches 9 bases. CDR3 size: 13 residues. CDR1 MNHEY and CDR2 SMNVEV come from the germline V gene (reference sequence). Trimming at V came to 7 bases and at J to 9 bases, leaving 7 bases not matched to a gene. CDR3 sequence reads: CASTRDRVGEQFF. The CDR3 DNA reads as TGTGCCAGCACCAGGGACAGGGTAGGTGAGCAGTTCTTC.

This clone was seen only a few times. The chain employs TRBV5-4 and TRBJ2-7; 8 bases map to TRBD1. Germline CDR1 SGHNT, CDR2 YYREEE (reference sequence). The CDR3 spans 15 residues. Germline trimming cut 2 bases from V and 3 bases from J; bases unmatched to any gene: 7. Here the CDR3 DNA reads TGTGCCAGCAGCTTTCCCGGACAGGGTGGCTACGAGCAGTACTTC. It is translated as CASSFPGQGGYEQYF.

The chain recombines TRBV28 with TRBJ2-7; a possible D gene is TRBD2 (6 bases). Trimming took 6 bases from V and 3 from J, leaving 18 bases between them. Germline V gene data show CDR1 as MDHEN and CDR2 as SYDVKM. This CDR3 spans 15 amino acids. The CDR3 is CASSAPGLVLYEQYF. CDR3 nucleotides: TGTGCCAGCAGCGCACCGGGACTCGTACTCTACGAGCAGTACTTC.

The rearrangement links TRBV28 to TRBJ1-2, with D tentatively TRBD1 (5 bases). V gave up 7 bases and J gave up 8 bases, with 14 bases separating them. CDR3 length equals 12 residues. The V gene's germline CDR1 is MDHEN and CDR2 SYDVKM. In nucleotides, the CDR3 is TGTGCCAGCAAAGACAGCTTTAGGGGCTACACCTTC. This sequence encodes CASKDSFRGYTF.

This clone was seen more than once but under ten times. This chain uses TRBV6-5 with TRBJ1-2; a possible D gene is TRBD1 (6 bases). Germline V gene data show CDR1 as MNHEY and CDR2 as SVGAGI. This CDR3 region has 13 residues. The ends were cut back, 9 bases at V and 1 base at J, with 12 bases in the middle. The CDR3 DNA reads TGTGCCAGTCGGACAGCAGATAACTATGGCTACACCTTC. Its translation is CASRTADNYGYTF.

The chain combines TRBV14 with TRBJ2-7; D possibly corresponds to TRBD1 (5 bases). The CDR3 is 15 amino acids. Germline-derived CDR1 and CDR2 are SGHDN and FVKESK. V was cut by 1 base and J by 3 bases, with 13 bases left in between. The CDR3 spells CASSQVGAVDYEQYF. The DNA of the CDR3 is TGTGCCAGCAGCCAAGTAGGGGCAGTGGACTACGAGCAGTACTTC.

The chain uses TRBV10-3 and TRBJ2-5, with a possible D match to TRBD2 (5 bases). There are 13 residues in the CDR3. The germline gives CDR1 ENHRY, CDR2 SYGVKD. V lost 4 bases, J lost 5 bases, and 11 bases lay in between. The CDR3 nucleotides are TGTGCCATCAGTGGTGGAGGCGTGGAGACCCAGTACTTC. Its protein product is CAISGGGVETQYF.

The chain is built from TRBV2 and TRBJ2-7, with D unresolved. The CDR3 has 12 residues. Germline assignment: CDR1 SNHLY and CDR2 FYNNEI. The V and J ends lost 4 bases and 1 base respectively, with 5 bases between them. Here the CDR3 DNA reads TGTGCCAGCAGTGTTCTATCCTACGAGCAGTACTTC. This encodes CASSVLSYEQYF.

In nucleotides, the CDR3 is TGTGCCAGCAGCTTTTGGTCTGGCCAGACGCAGTATTTT. Its translation is CASSFWSGQTQYF. The chain carries TRBV7-9 and TRBJ2-3; D gene uncertain. CDR1 and CDR2 from the germline V gene are SEHNR and FQNEAQ (reference sequence). Trimming shortened V by 3 bases and J by 9 bases, and 13 bases separated the two germline ends. CDR3 size: 13 residues. Full variable domain (rest looked up from reference TRBV7-9 and TRBJ2-3): DTGVSQNPRHKITKRGQNVTFRCDPISEHNRLYWYRQTLGQGPEFLTYFQNEAQLEKSRLLSDRFSAERPKGSFSTLEIQRTEQGDSAMYLCASSFWSGQTQYFGPGTRLTVL.

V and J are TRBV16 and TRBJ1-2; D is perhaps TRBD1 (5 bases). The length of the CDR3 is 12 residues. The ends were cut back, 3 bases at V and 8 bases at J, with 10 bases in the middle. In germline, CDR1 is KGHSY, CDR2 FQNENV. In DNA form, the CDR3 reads TGTGCCAGCAGCCAGTACAGGAAGGGCTACACCTTC. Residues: CASSQYRKGYTF.

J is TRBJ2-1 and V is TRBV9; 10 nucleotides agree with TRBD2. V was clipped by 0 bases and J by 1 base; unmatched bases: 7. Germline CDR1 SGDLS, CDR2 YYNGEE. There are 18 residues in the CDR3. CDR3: CASSVAASGGSSYNEQFF. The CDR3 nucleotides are TGTGCCAGCAGCGTAGCGGCTAGCGGGGGATCGTCCTACAATGAGCAGTTCTTC.

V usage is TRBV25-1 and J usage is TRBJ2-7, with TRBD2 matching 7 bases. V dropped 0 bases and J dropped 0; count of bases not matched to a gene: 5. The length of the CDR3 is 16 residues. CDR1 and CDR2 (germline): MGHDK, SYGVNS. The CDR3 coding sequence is TGTGCCAGCAGTGAATACGAGTCTAGCGGCTCCTACGAGCAGTACTTC. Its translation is CASSEYESSGSYEQYF.

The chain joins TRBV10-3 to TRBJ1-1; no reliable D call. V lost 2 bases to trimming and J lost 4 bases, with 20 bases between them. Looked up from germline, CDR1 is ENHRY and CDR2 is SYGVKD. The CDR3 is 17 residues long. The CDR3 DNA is TGTGCCATCAGTGAGGACCTTTACAGAGTAATCCCCACTGAAGCTTTCTTT. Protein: CAISEDLYRVIPTEAFF.

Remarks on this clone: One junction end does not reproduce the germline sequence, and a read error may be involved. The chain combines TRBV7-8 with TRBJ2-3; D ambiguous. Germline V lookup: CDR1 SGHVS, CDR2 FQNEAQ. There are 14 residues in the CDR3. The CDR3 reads CASSLRSGSASTHF. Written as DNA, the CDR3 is TGTGCCAGCAGCCTTAGAAGTGGAAGCGCCTCAACGCATTTT. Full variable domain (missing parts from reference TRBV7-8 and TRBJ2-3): GAGVSQSPRYKVAKRGQDVALRCDPISGHVSLFWYQQALGQGPEFLTYFQNEAQLDKSGLPSDRFFAERPEGSVSTLKIQRTQQEDSAVYLCASSLRSGSASTHFGPGTRLTVL.

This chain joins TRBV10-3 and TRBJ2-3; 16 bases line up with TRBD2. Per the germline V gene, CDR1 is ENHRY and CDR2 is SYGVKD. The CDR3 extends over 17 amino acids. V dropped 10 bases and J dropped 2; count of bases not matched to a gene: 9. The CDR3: CATQPGLAGGSTDTQYF. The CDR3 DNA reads TGTGCCACCCAACCGGGACTAGCGGGAGGGTCCACAGATACGCAGTATTTT.

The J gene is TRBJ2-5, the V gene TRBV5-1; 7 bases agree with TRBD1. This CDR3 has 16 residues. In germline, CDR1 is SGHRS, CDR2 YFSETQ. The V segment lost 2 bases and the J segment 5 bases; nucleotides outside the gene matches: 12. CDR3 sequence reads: CASSFTGTAGAETQYF. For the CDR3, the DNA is TGCGCCAGCAGCTTTACCGGGACAGCTGGCGCGGAGACCCAGTACTTC.